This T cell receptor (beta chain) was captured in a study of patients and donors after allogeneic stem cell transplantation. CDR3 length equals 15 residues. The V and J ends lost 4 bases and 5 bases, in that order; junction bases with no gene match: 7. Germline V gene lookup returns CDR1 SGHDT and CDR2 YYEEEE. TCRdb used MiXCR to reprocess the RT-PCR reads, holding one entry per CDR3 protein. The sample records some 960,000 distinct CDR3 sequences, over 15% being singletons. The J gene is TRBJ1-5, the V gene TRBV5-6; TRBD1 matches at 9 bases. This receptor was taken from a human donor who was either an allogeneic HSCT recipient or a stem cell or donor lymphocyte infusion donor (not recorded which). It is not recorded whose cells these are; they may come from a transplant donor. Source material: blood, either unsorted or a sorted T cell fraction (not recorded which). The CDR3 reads CASSKTRDRDQPQHF. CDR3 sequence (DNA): TGTGCCAGCAGCAAAACTCGGGACAGGGATCAGCCCCAGCATTTT.